The 20 T cell receptor beta chains below all came from one sample that was sequenced in a study of T cells in Graves' hyperthyroidism and ophthalmopathy. The investigators amplified TCR beta CDR3 regions from RNA transcripts. The HTBI primer set was used in a first-round RT-PCR of the TCR CDR3. TCRdb redid the calling of the multiplex PCR reads with MiXCR, one entry per CDR3 protein. The repertoire has more than 550,000 distinct CDR3 sequences, about 45% of them found once; the top ten carry roughly 6.5%. Sequenced: peripheral blood or thyroid tissue (not recorded which). The receptor source for this set is an adult man with Graves' disease, either hyperthyroidism or ophthalmopathy (not recorded which).

This chain links TRBV5-6 with TRBJ1-2; TRBD1 might be the D (5 bases). Germline-derived CDR1 and CDR2 are SGHDT and YYEEEE. V dropped 5 bases and J dropped 3 bases, with 14 bases sitting between them. This CDR3 is 14 amino acids long. Here the CDR3 reads CASRPWGGDYGYTF. CDR3 in DNA: TGTGCCAGCAGACCCTGGGGGGGGGACTATGGCTACACCTTC.

The V and J genes are TRBV2 and TRBJ1-4; a weak D match, TRBD1 (6 bases). The CDR3 loop spans 17 amino acids. V lost 2 bases and J lost 2, with 15 bases in between. Germline CDR1 is SNHLY and CDR2 is FYNNEI. The CDR3 region is CASSERGGGRTNEKLFF. For the CDR3, the DNA is TGTGCCAGCAGTGAACGCGGGGGGGGGCGTACTAATGAAAAACTGTTTTTT.

This clonotype was seen once. One end of the junction is discordant with germline, which a read error may explain. V is TRBV7-8 and J is TRBJ1-5; weak D call: TRBD1 (6 bases). Germline V gives CDR1 SGHVS, CDR2 FQNEAQ. There are 18 residues in the CDR3. The CDR3 here is CASSQGGTGTLERQPQHF. The CDR3 DNA is TGCGCCAGCAGCCAAGGGGGAACCGGGACCCTGGAAAGGCAGCCCCAGCATTTT.

This chain links TRBV7-9 with TRBJ1-4, with D uncertain. Trimming removed 5 bases at V and 0 bases at J, with 10 bases between. CDR3 length: 15 amino acids. The germline V gene encodes CDR1 SEHNR and CDR2 FQNEAQ (reference sequence). CDR3 bases: TGTGCCAGCAGCACGGGAAGAACAACTAATGAAAAACTGTTTTTT. This sequence encodes CASSTGRTTNEKLFF.

This clonotype was found many times. The rearrangement uses TRBV20-1 and TRBJ1-6, with 7 positions matching TRBD1. The germline V gene has CDR1 DFQATT and CDR2 SNEGSKA (reference sequence). The CDR3 consists of 13 residues. J was trimmed by 5 bases and V by 5 bases; bases with no gene match: 3. CDR3 region: CSARQGNNSPLHF. CDR3 nucleotide sequence: TGCAGTGCTCGACAGGGCAATAATTCACCCCTCCACTTT.

This rearrangement joins TRBV20-1 to TRBJ1-2; the D is unclear. The germline V gene has CDR1 DFQATT and CDR2 SNEGSKA (reference sequence). Trimming took 4 bases from V and 0 from J, leaving 12 bases between them. The CDR3 contains 14 residues. CDR3 nucleotide sequence: TGCAGTGCTACCAACGGCGACGCTAACTATGGCTACACCTTC. This codes for CSATNGDANYGYTF.

This clonotype has ten or more counts. V and J are TRBV9 and TRBJ1-5; D is unresolved. There are 12 residues in the CDR3. Trimming left V 3 bases short and J 7 bases short, with 8 bases between. Germline loops: CDR1 SGDLS, CDR2 YYNGEE. For the CDR3, the DNA is TGTGCCAGCAGCGCAGGCGAGCAGCCCCAGCATTTT. Protein product: CASSAGEQPQHF.

This clonotype was observed once. V and J are TRBV2 and TRBJ1-5; D remains ambiguous. V gave up 1 base and J gave up 7 bases, with 8 bases separating them. Germline loops: CDR1 SNHLY, CDR2 FYNNEI. The CDR3 runs 13 residues. CDR3 DNA sequence: TGTGCCAGCAGTGAAGTTGTAGGACAGCCCCAGCATTTT. Encoded protein: CASSEVVGQPQHF.

The rearrangement joins TRBV25-1 to TRBJ1-2; 7 positions match TRBD1. V dropped 2 bases and J dropped 3; count of bases not matched to a gene: 3. The CDR3 spans 14 residues. The germline gives CDR1 MGHDK, CDR2 SYGVNS. The CDR3 DNA follows: TGTGCCAGCAGTGAACCCGGGACAGACTATGGCTACACCTTC. Translating it yields CASSEPGTDYGYTF.

The rearrangement joins TRBV6-6 to TRBJ1-6; a weak D match, TRBD1 (5 bases). Trimming took 7 bases from V and 9 from J, leaving 16 bases between them. The CDR3 runs to 14 residues. From germline, CDR1 is MNHNY and CDR2 SVGAGI (reference sequence). The CDR3 here is CASKTEGKTSPLHF. The DNA of the CDR3 is TGTGCCAGCAAGACTGAGGGGAAAACTTCACCCCTCCACTTT.

To note about this clonotype: A much more abundant neighbour one base away suggests this may be a read error. The missing conserved phenylalanine or tryptophan at the end of this CDR3 makes a read error likely. This chain joins TRBV7-9 and TRBJ1-4, with unresolved D. In germline, CDR1 is SEHNR, CDR2 FQNEAQ (reference sequence). Trimming removed 3 bases from V and 8 bases from J, with 7 bases in between. This CDR3 has 12 amino acids. CDR3 DNA sequence: TGTGCCAGCAGCTTTGAGAGGGAAAAACTGTTTTAT. This gives the protein CASSFEREKLFY.

V gene TRBV10-3 combines with J gene TRBJ2-5; 10 bases are shared with TRBD1. From germline, CDR1 is ENHRY and CDR2 SYGVKD. With 4 bases clipped from V and 5 bases from J, the junction kept 7 bases outside the gene matches. CDR3 length: 15 residues. The CDR3 loop is CAISGRQGAAETQYF. The DNA for the CDR3 is TGTGCCATCAGTGGGAGACAGGGGGCCGCTGAGACCCAGTACTTC.

This clonotype was seen only a few times. V is TRBV20-1 and J is TRBJ1-5; D uncertain. Germline values: CDR1 DFQATT, CDR2 SNEGSKA (reference sequence). Trimming shortened V by 0 bases and J by 7 bases, and 19 bases separated the two germline ends. The CDR3 covers 16 residues. In nucleotides, the CDR3 is TGCAGTGCTAGAGATTGGATTGGACGGGAAGGACAGCCCCAGCATTTT. This gives the protein CSARDWIGREGQPQHF.

As regards this clonotype: Since a much larger clone is just one base distant, this may be a read error. The rearrangement links TRBV7-9 to TRBJ2-5, with TRBD2 as a possible D gene (5 bases). The V end was cut by 5 bases, the J end by 9 bases, with 19 bases between. The CDR3 consists of 14 residues. Germline V gives CDR1 SEHNR, CDR2 FQNEAQ (reference sequence). CDR3 in DNA: TGTGCCAGCAGCGCAGACGTCCAGTCGGGGTCCCAGTACTTC. Translation: CASSADVQSGSQYF.

The chain has TRBV12-3 or TRBV12-4 and TRBJ2-7; 8 bases map to TRBD1. V was pared by 11 bases and J by 1 base, with 10 bases of the junction left unmatched. The CDR3 contains 14 residues. DNA of the CDR3: TGTGCCTGTAACCCAGGGGGCCTATCCTACGAGCAGTACTTC. Encoded protein: CACNPGGLSYEQYF.

This clonotype was picked up many times. J is TRBJ1-2 and V is TRBV5-8; maybe TRBD1 (5 bases). This CDR3 region has 15 residues. Germline V gene lookup returns CDR1 SGHTS and CDR2 YDEGEE. The V gene lost 0 bases and the J gene lost 4 bases, with 13 bases spanning the gap. The chain's CDR3 is CASSLAGGDLYGYTF. The DNA of the CDR3 is TGTGCCAGCAGCTTGGCAGGAGGGGACCTCTATGGCTACACCTTC.

This clonotype was counted ten times or more. This chain joins TRBV29-1 and TRBJ1-2; unclear D gene. Trimming cost V 3 bases and J 4 bases, with 24 bases left between them. Looked up from germline, CDR1 is SQVTM and CDR2 is ANQGSEA. The CDR3 runs to 17 residues. CDR3 in DNA: TGCAGCGTTGAGCCACTAGACTCGCGCCGAATAGGCTATGGCTACACCTTC. This translates into CSVEPLDSRRIGYGYTF.

The rearrangement links TRBV25-1 to TRBJ1-2, with TRBD1 matching 11 bases. The CDR3 has 16 residues. Germline V gene lookup returns CDR1 MGHDK and CDR2 SYGVNS. V trimming: 4 bases; J trimming: 1 base; junction bases outside the gene matches: 5. This CDR3 reads CASSGTGGVINYGYTF. The CDR3, as DNA: TGTGCCAGCAGTGGGACAGGGGGCGTCATTAACTATGGCTACACCTTC.

V gene TRBV6-1 combines with J gene TRBJ2-7; D is possibly TRBD1 or TRBD2 (5 bases each). Germline CDR1 is MNHNS and CDR2 is SASEGT. CDR3 length: 16 amino acids. V lost 4 bases and J lost 0, with 16 bases in between. CDR3 bases: TGTGCCAGCAGTGTATCCGGGACCCCGAGCTCCTACGAGCAGTACTTC. Protein sequence: CASSVSGTPSSYEQYF.

The table lists this clonotype with a few counts. The J gene is TRBJ1-3, the V gene TRBV7-9; D remains unclear. The CDR3 extends over 14 amino acids. V was cut by 4 bases and J by 2 bases, with 9 bases left in between. CDR1 and CDR2 from the germline V gene are SEHNR and FQNEAQ (reference sequence). The CDR3 protein is CASSSDRPGNTIYF. CDR3 DNA: TGTGCCAGCAGCTCGGACCGCCCTGGAAACACCATATATTTT. The entire variable domain, with the rest obtained from reference TRBV7-9 and TRBJ1-3, is as follows: DTGVSQNPRHKITKRGQNVTFRCDPISEHNRLYWYRQTLGQGPEFLTYFQNEAQLEKSRLLSDRFSAERPKGSFSTLEIQRTEQGDSAMYLCASSSDRPGNTIYFGEGSWLTVV.